The clone carrying this T cell receptor beta chain has just a few counts. The sample comes from a study of beta chain features in type 1 diabetes. Trimming pared 1 base from V and 1 base from J, leaving 8 bases between. Germline CDR1 reads SGHRS; CDR2 reads YFSETQ. The length of the CDR3 is 14 residues. Sequencing targeted expressed TCRB transcripts, as all isolated RNA had been reverse transcribed. Method: immunoSEQ multiplex PCR; TCRdb's copy keeps in-frame clones and lacks some. This table has hundreds of thousands of clones, around 15% appearing once. The TCR sequence derives from a young man in good health. Sequenced material: naive CD4+ T cells from blood. The rearrangement uses TRBV5-1 and TRBJ1-1; D remains ambiguous. This CDR3 is CASSLSRTNTEAFF. The CDR3 nucleotides are TGCGCCAGCAGCTTGTCGCGGACGAACACTGAAGCTTTCTTT.